Below are 20 T cell receptor beta chains sequenced from a single sample in a study of blood T cells in healthy people across ages. Sample-barcoded 5' priming and a J-beta primer mix drove a second PCR of roughly 6 to 12 cycles. TCRdb re-called the 5' RACE reads with MiXCR, one entry per CDR3 protein. Of about 620,000 distinct CDR3 sequences listed, over 40% were seen once; the top ten hold 13%. The specimen sequenced was blood. These receptor sequences come from a woman older than 75 in good health.

This chain connects TRBV2 to TRBJ1-5; D ambiguous. From germline, CDR1 is SNHLY and CDR2 FYNNEI. This CDR3 has 13 amino acids. V was clipped by 3 bases and J by 6 bases, with 9 bases between them. The CDR3 nucleotides are TGTGCCAGCAGTGATATCCGTGTTCAGCCCCAGCATTTT. Its translation is CASSDIRVQPQHF.

V gene TRBV11-2 combines with J gene TRBJ2-1, with 8 bases identical to TRBD2. Matching the DNA end better, TRBJ2-7 makes the J call doubtful. In germline, CDR1 is SGHAT, CDR2 FQNNGV. The CDR3 totals 15 residues. DNA of the CDR3: TGTGCCAGCAGCTTAATACTCGGGGGGGCTTACGAGCAGTACTTC. Its translation: CASSLILGGAYEQYF.

The chain links TRBV7-6 to TRBJ1-5, with 7 bases identical to TRBD1. V trimming: 6 bases; J trimming: 5 bases; junction bases outside the gene matches: 10. CDR3 length equals 15 residues. The V gene's germline CDR1 is SGHVS and CDR2 FNYEAQ. In DNA form, the CDR3 reads TGTGCCAGCAGTCCCAGGGGGGGCGGTGATCAGCCCCAGCATTTT. This sequence encodes CASSPRGGGDQPQHF.

The chain recombines TRBV29-1 with TRBJ2-2, with D unresolved. The CDR3 is made up of 14 amino acids. Germline values: CDR1 SQVTM, CDR2 ANQGSEA. Trimming took off 6 bases at V and 3 bases at J, with 14 bases between the two ends. The CDR3 region has the DNA TGCAGCGTGCCCGGCATTAGTCACACCGGGGAGCTGTTTTTT. This encodes CSVPGISHTGELFF.

The chain employs TRBV5-1 and TRBJ1-4; TRBD1 is a possible D gene (5 bases). Germline lookup yields CDR1 SGHRS and CDR2 YFSETQ. The CDR3 consists of 17 residues. V was clipped by 2 bases and J by 0 bases, with 14 bases between them. The CDR3 DNA reads TGCGCCAGCAGCTTCACCCCTTTGGGGGCAACTAATGAAAAACTGTTTTTT. Amino acid sequence: CASSFTPLGATNEKLFF.

This sequence joins TRBV7-8 and TRBJ1-4; no clear D. Trimming removed 3 bases from V and 0 bases from J, with 8 bases in between. CDR3 length: 15 residues. Germline CDR1 is SGHVS and CDR2 is FQNEAQ. The CDR3 loop is CASSFGGPTNEKLFF. The CDR3 DNA reads TGTGCCAGCAGCTTCGGAGGACCAACTAATGAAAAACTGTTTTTT.

The chain combines TRBV5-6 with TRBJ2-1; D not resolved. Between the trimmed V and J ends, which lost 5 bases and 6 bases, there was a span of 9 bases. The CDR3 is made up of 12 amino acids. The germline CDR1 and CDR2 sequences are SGHDT and YYEEEE. The CDR3 bases are TGTGCCAGCAGGGGGTGGTCCAATGAGCAGTTCTTC. Its protein product is CASRGWSNEQFF.

This clonotype was observed a single time. V gene TRBV5-1 combines with J gene TRBJ2-1, with TRBD1 matching 7 bases. V dropped 0 bases and J dropped 0; count of bases not matched to a gene: 3. The germline V gene encodes CDR1 SGHRS and CDR2 YFSETQ. The CDR3 has 16 residues. CDR3: CASSLEGQPSYNEQFF. DNA of the CDR3: TGCGCCAGCAGCTTGGAGGGACAGCCCTCCTACAATGAGCAGTTCTTC.

In regard to this clonotype: A much larger clonotype is one base distant, so this may be a read error. This rearrangement joins TRBV4-1 to TRBJ1-1; D is unresolved. V was cut by 1 base and J by 0 bases, with 12 bases left in between. The length of the CDR3 is 16 residues. In germline, CDR1 is MGHRA, CDR2 YSYEKL. The CDR3 loop reads CASSQVRALMNTEAFF. In nucleotides, the CDR3 is TGCGCCAGCAGCCAAGTCAGAGCACTTATGAACACTGAAGCTTTCTTT.

The J gene is TRBJ2-2, the V gene TRBV5-1; weak D call: TRBD2 (6 bases). Trimming removed 5 bases from V and 6 bases from J, with 11 bases in between. CDR3 length: 13 amino acids. Germline V gives CDR1 SGHRS, CDR2 YFSETQ. CDR3 sequence reads: CASRWSGAGELFF. The CDR3 DNA follows: TGCGCCAGCAGATGGTCGGGAGCCGGGGAGCTGTTTTTT.

This clonotype came up a few times. A much larger clone lies a single base off, so this may be a read error. The rearrangement uses TRBV24-1 and TRBJ2-1; TRBD2 agrees at 9 bases. The trim removed 6 bases at V and 6 bases at J, leaving 8 bases unmatched. The CDR3 runs 15 residues. Germline lookup yields CDR1 KGHDR and CDR2 SFDVKD. CDR3 amino acids: CATSSDGLARNEQFF. The DNA for the CDR3 is TGTGCCACCAGTAGTGATGGACTAGCGCGCAATGAGCAGTTCTTC.

The CDR3 region is CAWSNQRKGDQPQHF. The CDR3 DNA follows: TGTGCCTGGAGTAACCAGAGGAAGGGTGATCAGCCCCAGCATTTT. The chain is built from TRBV30 and TRBJ1-5; D is undetermined. The CDR3 covers 15 residues. The V and J ends lost 2 bases and 5 bases respectively, with 16 bases between them. The V gene's germline CDR1 is GTSNPN and CDR2 SVGIG (reference sequence).

The V and J genes are TRBV6-6 and TRBJ1-5; D call uncertain. This CDR3 spans 13 amino acids. V was clipped by 5 bases and J by 10 bases, with 15 bases between them. Germline-derived CDR1 and CDR2 are MNHNY and SVGAGI (reference sequence). CDR3: CASSPSRVGPQHF. In nucleotides, the CDR3 is TGTGCCAGCAGTCCCAGTAGGGTTGGCCCCCAGCATTTT.

To note about this clonotype: A junction boundary mismatches the germline segment, possibly from a read error. The genes are TRBV12-3 or TRBV12-4 and TRBJ1-1, with D possibly being TRBD1 (5 bases). The CDR3 consists of 12 residues. CDR3 nucleotide sequence: TGTGCCAGCATCATCCGGGGGTCTGAAGTTTTCTTT. This encodes CASIIRGSEVFF.

V and J are TRBV12-3 or TRBV12-4 and TRBJ1-2; weak D call: TRBD1 (6 bases). This CDR3 region has 15 residues. V was clipped by 5 bases and J by 4 bases, with 17 bases between them. CDR3 region: CASSATGRRGYGYTF. As DNA, the CDR3 is TGTGCCAGCAGTGCCACAGGGCGCAGGGGCTATGGCTACACCTTC.

Concerning this clonotype itself: This sequence may be a read error, since a much larger clone differs from it by one base. The chain uses TRBV15 and TRBJ2-1; D is perhaps TRBD1 (6 bases). V lost 4 bases, J lost 6 bases, and 22 bases lay in between. Germline assignment: CDR1 LNHNV and CDR2 YYDKDF (reference sequence). This CDR3 region has 17 residues. The CDR3 here is CATSTGPGTRTCNEQFF. Written as DNA, the CDR3 is TGTGCCACCAGCACCGGTCCCGGGACACGGACCTGCAATGAGCAGTTCTTC.

This clonotype was counted a few times. The chain couples TRBV11-2 to TRBJ2-6, with unresolved D. The ends were cut back, 3 bases at V and 0 bases at J, with 18 bases in the middle. The CDR3 sequence is 19 residues long. CDR1 is SGHAT and CDR2 is FQNNGV in the germline V gene. The CDR3 sequence is CASSFTAVAPYSGANVLTF. CDR3 nucleotide sequence: TGTGCCAGCAGCTTTACTGCGGTCGCCCCTTACTCTGGGGCCAACGTCCTGACTTTC.

This chain links TRBV7-2 with TRBJ2-5; weak D call: TRBD1 (6 bases). Trimming removed 4 bases from V and 1 base from J, with 10 bases in between. CDR3 size: 14 residues. Germline loops: CDR1 SGHTA, CDR2 FQGNSA. The CDR3 DNA reads TGTGCCAGCAGCTCGACAGGTTTCCAAGAGACCCAGTACTTC. Amino acid sequence: CASSSTGFQETQYF.

This chain joins TRBV15 and TRBJ2-1; TRBD2 matches 8 bases. Germline values: CDR1 LNHNV, CDR2 YYDKDF (reference sequence). The CDR3 length is 16 residues. V dropped 0 bases and J dropped 4; count of bases not matched to a gene: 5. This CDR3 reads CATSRESSGGYNEQFF. CDR3 DNA sequence: TGTGCCACCAGCAGAGAGTCAAGCGGGGGATACAATGAGCAGTTCTTC.

Ten or more counts support this clonotype. V usage is TRBV7-2 and J usage is TRBJ2-3, with 9 bases lining up with TRBD2. Trimming took 5 bases from V and 3 from J; bases not matched to a gene: 3. Germline V gene sequence: CDR1 SGHTA, CDR2 FQGNSA. This CDR3 contains 14 residues. This CDR3 is CASSRGGATDTQYF. For the CDR3, the DNA is TGTGCCAGCAGCCGCGGGGGGGCTACAGATACGCAGTATTTT.